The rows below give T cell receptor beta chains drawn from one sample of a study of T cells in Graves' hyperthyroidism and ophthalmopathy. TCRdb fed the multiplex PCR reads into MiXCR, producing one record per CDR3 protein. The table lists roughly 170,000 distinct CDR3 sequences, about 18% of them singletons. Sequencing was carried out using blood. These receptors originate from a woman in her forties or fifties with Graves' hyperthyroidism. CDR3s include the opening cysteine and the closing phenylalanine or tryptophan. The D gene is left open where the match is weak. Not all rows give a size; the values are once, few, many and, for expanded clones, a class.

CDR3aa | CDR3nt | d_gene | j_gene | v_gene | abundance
CASSPGDWYTDTQYF | TGTGCCAGCTCACCGGGGGATTGGTACACAGATACGCAGTATTTT | - | TRBJ2-3 | TRBV18 | few
CASSPGTSGQNEQFF | TGTGCCAGCAGTCCAGGGACTAGCGGGCAAAATGAGCAGTTCTTC | TRBD2 | TRBJ2-1 | TRBV27 | -
CASRLRPTGGGTDTQYF | TGTGCCAGCAGACTCCGTCCGACAGGGGGTGGGACAGATACGCAGTATTTT | TRBD1 | TRBJ2-3 | TRBV7-9 | -
CATLETGINHGYTF | TGTGCCACCCTTGAGACAGGGATCAATCATGGCTACACCTTC | TRBD1 | TRBJ1-2 | TRBV7-9 | many
CASSPRLGGEVHEQYF | TGTGCCAGCTCACCACGGTTGGGAGGGGAGGTCCACGAGCAGTACTTC | TRBD2 | TRBJ2-7 | TRBV18 | many
CASSLGGYRDGQPQHF | TGTGCCAGCAGCTTAGGTGGGTACAGGGACGGACAGCCCCAGCATTTT | - | TRBJ1-5 | TRBV7-9 | few
CASGDSYGYTF | TGCGCCAGTGGGGACAGCTATGGCTACACCTTC | TRBD1 | TRBJ1-2 | TRBV5-1 | many
CASSFFPGSGNTIYF | TGTGCCAGCAGCTTCTTTCCGGGATCTGGAAACACCATATATTTT | - | TRBJ1-3 | TRBV11-1 | many
CSAGTTYEQYF | TGCAGCGCCGGGACAACCTACGAGCAGTACTTC | - | TRBJ2-7 | TRBV29-1 | many
CASVPKGTPSGTDTQYF | TGCGCCAGCGTCCCGAAGGGGACTCCCTCAGGCACAGATACGCAGTATTTT | - | TRBJ2-3 | TRBV10-1 | many
CASSYGQPYEQYF | TGCGCCAGCAGTTACGGACAGCCCTACGAGCAGTACTTC | - | TRBJ2-7 | TRBV5-1 | -
CASPQQGNTEAFF | TGTGCCAGCCCACAACAGGGGAACACTGAAGCTTTCTTT | - | TRBJ1-1 | TRBV18 | few
CASSPSYTDTQYF | TGTGCCAGCAGCCCTTCATACACAGATACGCAGTATTTT | - | TRBJ2-3 | TRBV7-9 | many
CSARNPNRVGGYTF | TGCAGTGCTCGAAACCCTAACAGGGTAGGAGGCTACACCTTC | - | TRBJ1-2 | TRBV20-1 | once
CASSPGGTTNYGYTF | TGCGCCAGCAGCCCTGGTGGGACTACGAACTATGGCTACACCTTC | - | TRBJ1-2 | TRBV5-1 | -
CASSPRIGTGELFF | TGTGCCAGCTCCCCCCGAATCGGGACCGGGGAGCTGTTTTTT | - | TRBJ2-2 | TRBV12-3/TRBV12-4 | many
CSAPIRDTEAFF | TGCAGTGCCCCGATAAGGGACACTGAAGCTTTCTTT | - | TRBJ1-1 | TRBV20-1 | -
CASSLDGTPSYEQYF | TGTGCCAGCAGCTTAGACGGGACACCCTCCTACGAGCAGTACTTC | - | TRBJ2-7 | TRBV7-2 | many
CAISETKTGLEQYF | TGTGCCATCAGTGAAACCAAGACAGGGCTCGAGCAGTACTTC | TRBD1 | TRBJ2-7 | TRBV10-3 | many
CASSLEAGGTDTQYF | TGCGCCAGCAGCTTGGAGGCGGGAGGCACAGATACGCAGTATTTT | TRBD2 | TRBJ2-3 | TRBV5-1 | few
CSSVIGGQETQYF | TGCAGCTCCGTGATTGGCGGCCAAGAGACCCAGTACTTC | - | TRBJ2-5 | TRBV29-1 | many
CASSFDQGREYNEQFF | TGTGCCAGCAGCTTCGACCAAGGACGGGAATACAATGAGCAGTTCTTC | - | TRBJ2-1 | TRBV7-9 | many
CASSRPGQKRTDTQYF | TGTGCCAGCAGCCGCCCGGGACAGAAAAGGACAGATACGCAGTATTTT | TRBD1 | TRBJ2-3 | TRBV28 | -
CASSQTDRAGQPQHF | TGTGCCAGCAGCCAAACCGACAGGGCTGGTCAGCCCCAGCATTTT | TRBD1 | TRBJ1-5 | TRBV7-6 | many
CASSLFPQGRVNTEAFF | TGCGCCAGCAGCTTGTTTCCCCAGGGGCGCGTGAACACTGAAGCTTTCTTT | - | TRBJ1-1 | TRBV5-1 | many
CATSRVKGSNQPQHF | TGTGCCACCAGCAGAGTTAAGGGGAGCAATCAGCCCCAGCATTTT | - | TRBJ1-5 | TRBV15 | once
CAVTRGRANTEAFF | TGTGCAGTAACTAGAGGGAGGGCGAACACTGAAGCTTTCTTT | - | TRBJ1-1 | TRBV6-1 | many
CASSPRGTSGGYEQYF | TGTGCCAGCAGTCCCAGGGGGACTAGCGGGGGTTACGAGCAGTACTTC | TRBD2 | TRBJ2-7 | TRBV12-3/TRBV12-4 | many
CATSREGLAGETQYF | TGTGCCACCAGCAGAGAAGGGCTAGCGGGGGAGACCCAGTACTTC | TRBD2 | TRBJ2-5 | TRBV15 | few
CASPLRGTEAFF | TGTGCCAGCCCACTACGGGGCACTGAAGCTTTCTTT | - | TRBJ1-1 | TRBV27 | -
CSATGQVYEQYF | TGCAGTGCAACGGGACAAGTCTACGAGCAGTACTTC | - | TRBJ2-7 | TRBV20-1 | -
CASSLTGLGYNEQFF | TGCGCCAGCAGCCTGACAGGGCTTGGCTACAATGAGCAGTTCTTC | TRBD1 | TRBJ2-1 | TRBV5-1 | many
CASSYPASYEQYF | TGTGCCAGCAGCTATCCCGCCTCCTACGAGCAGTACTTC | - | TRBJ2-7 | TRBV7-9 | many
CASSRDFYNEQFF | TGCGCCAGCAGCAGGGACTTCTACAATGAGCAGTTCTTC | - | TRBJ2-1 | TRBV5-1 | many
CATHSGWVSNQPQHF | TGTGCCACTCATTCCGGGTGGGTTAGCAATCAGCCCCAGCATTTT | - | TRBJ1-5 | TRBV6-2/TRBV6-3 | many
CASSRDRSNTEAFF | TGTGCCAGCAGTCGGGACAGATCGAACACTGAAGCTTTCTTT | TRBD1 | TRBJ1-1 | TRBV13 | few
CASSPRTSGGTDTQYF | TGCGCCAGCAGCCCCCGGACTAGCGGGGGCACAGATACGCAGTATTTT | TRBD2 | TRBJ2-3 | TRBV4-1 | -
CASSWAEKDGYTF | TGTGCCAGCAGTTGGGCCGAAAAGGATGGCTACACCTTC | - | TRBJ1-2 | TRBV6-1 | many
CASSENFKLFF | TGTGCCAGCAGCGAAAACTTTAAACTGTTTTTT | - | TRBJ1-4 | TRBV7-2 | many
CASSRPFSPSGNTIYF | TGTGCCAGCAGCCGCCCTTTCTCTCCCTCTGGAAACACCATATATTTT | - | TRBJ1-3 | TRBV7-9 | many
CASSLSRVGNTIYF | TGTGCCAGCAGCTTAAGCAGGGTTGGAAACACCATATATTTT | - | TRBJ1-3 | TRBV7-9 | many